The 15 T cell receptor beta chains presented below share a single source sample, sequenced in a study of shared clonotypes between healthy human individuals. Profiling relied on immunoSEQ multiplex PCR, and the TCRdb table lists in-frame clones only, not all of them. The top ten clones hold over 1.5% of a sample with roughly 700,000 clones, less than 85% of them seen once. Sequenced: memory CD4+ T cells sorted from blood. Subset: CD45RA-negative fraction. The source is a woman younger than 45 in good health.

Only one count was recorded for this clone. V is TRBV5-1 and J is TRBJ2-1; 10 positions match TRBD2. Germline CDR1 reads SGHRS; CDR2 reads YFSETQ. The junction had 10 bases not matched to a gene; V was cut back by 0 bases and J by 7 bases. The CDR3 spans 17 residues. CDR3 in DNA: TGCGCCAGCAGCTTGGTGGCTAGCGGGAGTGTGGCAAATGAGCAGTTCTTC. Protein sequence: CASSLVASGSVANEQFF.

CDR3 region: CASSLEVGHHQETQYF. The CDR3, as DNA: TGCGCCAGCAGCTTGGAAGTGGGACACCACCAAGAGACCCAGTACTTC. The chain is built from TRBV5-1 and TRBJ2-5, with D tentatively TRBD1 (6 bases). This CDR3 has 16 residues. Germline values: CDR1 SGHRS, CDR2 YFSETQ. The V gene lost 0 bases and the J gene lost 0 bases, with 12 bases spanning the gap.

The CDR3 DNA reads as TGTGCCAGCAGCTTAGTTTCTGGCGGGACATTTAATGAGCAGTTCTTC. It is translated as CASSLVSGGTFNEQFF. The chain uses TRBV7-2 and TRBJ2-1; D is perhaps TRBD1 or TRBD2 (6 bases each). Germline loops: CDR1 SGHTA, CDR2 FQGNSA. The CDR3 has 16 amino acids. Trimming stripped 1 base from V and 7 bases from J, with 17 bases between.

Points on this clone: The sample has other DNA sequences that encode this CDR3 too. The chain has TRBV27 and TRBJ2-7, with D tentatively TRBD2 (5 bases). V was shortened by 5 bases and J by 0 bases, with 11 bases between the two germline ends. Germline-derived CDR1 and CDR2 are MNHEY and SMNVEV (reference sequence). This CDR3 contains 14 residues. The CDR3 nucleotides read TGTGCCAGCAGTCGTAGCGCCTCCTCCTACGAGCAGTACTTC. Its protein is CASSRSASSYEQYF.

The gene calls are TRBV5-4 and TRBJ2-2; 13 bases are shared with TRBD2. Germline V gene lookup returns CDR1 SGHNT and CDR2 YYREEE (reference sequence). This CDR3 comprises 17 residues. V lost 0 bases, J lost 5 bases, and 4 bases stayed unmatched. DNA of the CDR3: TGTGCCAGCAGCTTGGCGGGACTAGCGGGATTAACCGGGGAGCTGTTTTTT. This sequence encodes CASSLAGLAGLTGELFF.

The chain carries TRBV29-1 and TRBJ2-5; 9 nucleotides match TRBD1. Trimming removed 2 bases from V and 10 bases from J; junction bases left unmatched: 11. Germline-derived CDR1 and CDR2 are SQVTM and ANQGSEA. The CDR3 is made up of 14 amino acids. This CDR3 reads CSVEKQGAGEGQYF. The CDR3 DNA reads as TGCAGCGTTGAAAAACAGGGGGCGGGCGAGGGCCAGTACTTC.

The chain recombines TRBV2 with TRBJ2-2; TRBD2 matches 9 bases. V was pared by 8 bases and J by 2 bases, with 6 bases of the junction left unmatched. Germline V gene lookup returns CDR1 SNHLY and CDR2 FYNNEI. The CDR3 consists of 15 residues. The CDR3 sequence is CASRTSELNTGELFF. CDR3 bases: TGTGCCAGCCGGACTAGCGAGCTTAACACCGGGGAGCTGTTTTTT.

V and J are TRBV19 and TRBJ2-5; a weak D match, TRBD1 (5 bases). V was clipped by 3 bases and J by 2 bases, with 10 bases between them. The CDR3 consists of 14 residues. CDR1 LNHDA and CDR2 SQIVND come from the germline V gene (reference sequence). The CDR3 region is CASSMGQGQETQYF. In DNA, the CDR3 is TGTGCCAGTAGTATGGGGCAGGGTCAAGAGACCCAGTACTTC.

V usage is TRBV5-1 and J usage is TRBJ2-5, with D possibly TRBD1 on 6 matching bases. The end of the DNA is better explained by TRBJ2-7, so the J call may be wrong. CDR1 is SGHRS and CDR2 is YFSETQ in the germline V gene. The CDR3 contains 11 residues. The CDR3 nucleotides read TGCGCCAGCCGAGGGGGTGGCGAGCAGTACTTC. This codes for CASRGGGEQYF.

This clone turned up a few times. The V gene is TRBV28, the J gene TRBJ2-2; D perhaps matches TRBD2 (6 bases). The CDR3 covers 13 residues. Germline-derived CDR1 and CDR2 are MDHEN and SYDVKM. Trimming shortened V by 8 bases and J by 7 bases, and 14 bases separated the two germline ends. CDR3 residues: CASPSPGGGELFF. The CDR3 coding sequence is TGTGCCAGCCCTTCACCCGGGGGCGGGGAGCTGTTTTTT.

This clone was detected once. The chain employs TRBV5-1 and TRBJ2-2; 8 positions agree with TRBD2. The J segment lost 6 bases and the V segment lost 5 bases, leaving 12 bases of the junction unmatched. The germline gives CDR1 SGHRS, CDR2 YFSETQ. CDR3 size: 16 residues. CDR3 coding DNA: TGCGCCAGCAGATCCGAAAGCGGGAGCGGCTCCGGGGAGCTGTTTTTT. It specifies CASRSESGSGSGELFF.

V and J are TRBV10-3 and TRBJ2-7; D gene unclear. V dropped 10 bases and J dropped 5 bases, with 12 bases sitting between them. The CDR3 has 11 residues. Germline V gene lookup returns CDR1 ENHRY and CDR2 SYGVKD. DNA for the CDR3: TGTGCCACCACTCAGAACGACGAGCAGTACTTC. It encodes CATTQNDEQYF.

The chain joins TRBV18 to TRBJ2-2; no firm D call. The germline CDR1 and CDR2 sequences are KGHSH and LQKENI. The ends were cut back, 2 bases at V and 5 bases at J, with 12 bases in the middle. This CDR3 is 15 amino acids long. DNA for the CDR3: TGTGCCAGCTCACCAGAAAATGGGTTAACCGGGGAGCTGTTTTTT. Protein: CASSPENGLTGELFF.

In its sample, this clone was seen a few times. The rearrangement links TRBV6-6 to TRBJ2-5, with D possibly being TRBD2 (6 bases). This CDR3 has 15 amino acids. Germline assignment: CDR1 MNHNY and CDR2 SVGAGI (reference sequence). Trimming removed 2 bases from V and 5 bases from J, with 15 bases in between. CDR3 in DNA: TGTGCCAGCAGTTACATAGGGCTAGGGAGGGAGACCCAGTACTTC. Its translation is CASSYIGLGRETQYF.

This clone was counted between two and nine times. The DNA of the CDR3 is TGTGCCATCAGTGCCGCCGGAGTTACGGATGAAGCTTTCTTT. Protein product: CAISAAGVTDEAFF. This rearrangement joins TRBV10-3 to TRBJ1-1; no clear D. With 4 bases removed from V and 7 bases from J, the gap between germline ends came to 16 bases. The CDR3 loop spans 14 amino acids. Germline CDR1 is ENHRY and CDR2 is SYGVKD.